These 10 T cell receptor beta chains came from one sample sequenced in a study of identical twins. Via MiXCR, TCRdb re-called the 5' RACE reads, giving one row per CDR3 protein. The sample lists about 690,000 distinct CDR3 sequences; 5.5% to 6.5% were seen once. Sequences were obtained from naive T cells sorted from blood. The receptor source for this set is a man between 18 and 35 years old in good health.

This chain joins TRBV5-7 and TRBJ1-4; 9 positions match TRBD1. TRBV5-7 is filed as an ORF, its function uncertain. The CDR3 is 17 amino acids. V lost 3 bases to trimming and J lost 5 bases; unmatched junction nucleotides: 11. CDR3 sequence: CASSSPSDGTGNEKLFF. CDR3 bases: TGTGCCAGCAGCTCCCCGTCGGACGGGACAGGGAATGAAAAACTGTTTTTT.

The sample holds a few counts of this clonotype. The genes are TRBV5-1 and TRBJ1-3; unclear D gene. Germline loops: CDR1 SGHRS, CDR2 YFSETQ. This CDR3 is built from 15 residues. The V gene lost 4 bases and the J gene lost 1 base, with 12 bases spanning the gap. The CDR3 nucleotides read TGCGCCAGCAGCCCCGACGGACCTTCTGGAAACACCATATATTTT. Translating it yields CASSPDGPSGNTIYF.

This clonotype was detected only a few times. V usage is TRBV3-1 and J usage is TRBJ1-2; perhaps TRBD1 as D (6 bases). This CDR3 region has 16 residues. The germline gives CDR1 LGHDT, CDR2 YNNKEL (reference sequence). V was clipped by 0 bases and J by 2 bases, with 13 bases between them. CDR3 sequence: CASSQDITGSNYGYTF. CDR3 coding DNA: TGTGCCAGCAGCCAAGATATTACAGGGTCCAACTATGGCTACACCTTC.

This clonotype was seen ten or more times. This chain links TRBV12-3 or TRBV12-4 with TRBJ1-4; the match to TRBD1 covers 8 bases. With V trimmed by 3 bases and J by 10 bases, 13 bases remained unmatched. The CDR3 loop spans 16 amino acids. CDR3 DNA: TGTGCCAGCAGTTTCCCCTTAGTCGGACAGGGTAGAAAACTGTTTTTT. Its translation is CASSFPLVGQGRKLFF.

This clonotype was recorded many times. The chain links TRBV18 to TRBJ1-5, with TRBD1 matching over 10 bases. The junction had 3 bases not matched to a gene; V was cut back by 3 bases and J by 1 base. The CDR3 extends over 16 amino acids. Germline V gene lookup returns CDR1 KGHSH and CDR2 LQKENI. The CDR3 DNA is TGTGCCAGCTCACCGGACAGGGGGAAGAGCAATCAGCCCCAGCATTTT. It translates to CASSPDRGKSNQPQHF.

The table lists this clonotype with a few counts. The chain is built from TRBV5-1 and TRBJ2-1; D is ambiguous. The CDR3 consists of 11 residues. Looked up from germline, CDR1 is SGHRS and CDR2 is YFSETQ. The ends were cut back, 3 bases at V and 15 bases at J, with 13 bases in the middle. This chain's CDR3 is CASSSDVLTFF. The CDR3 bases are TGCGCCAGCAGCTCGGACGTCCTTACGTTCTTC.

This clonotype was seen ten or more times. V gene TRBV7-2 combines with J gene TRBJ2-7; 11 bases match TRBD2. The V gene end was trimmed by 5 bases and the J gene end by 11 bases; junction bases not matched to a gene: 8. In germline, CDR1 is SGHTA, CDR2 FQGNSA. The length of the CDR3 is 13 residues. The CDR3 region has the DNA TGTGCCAGCAGCGCATATCAGACTAGCGGGAAGTACTTC. It encodes CASSAYQTSGKYF.

This clonotype was seen many times. This chain joins TRBV27 and TRBJ1-2, with D tentatively TRBD1 (5 bases). This CDR3 contains 14 residues. V lost 2 bases and J lost 4, with 11 bases in between. CDR1 and CDR2 (germline): MNHEY, SMNVEV (reference sequence). The CDR3 region has the DNA TGTGCCAGCAGTTTAGCCGGGACGGGCTATGGCTACACCTTC. It is translated as CASSLAGTGYGYTF.

This chain links TRBV7-2 with TRBJ2-1; D uncertain. The germline CDR1 and CDR2 sequences are SGHTA and FQGNSA. V lost 5 bases and J lost 2, with 10 bases in between. The CDR3 consists of 14 residues. As DNA, the CDR3 is TGTGCCAGCAGCCCACGAGTGGCCTACAATGAGCAGTTCTTC. As protein: CASSPRVAYNEQFF.

This clonotype has a handful of counts. This chain connects TRBV7-2 to TRBJ2-1; 10 bases align to TRBD2. Germline V gene data show CDR1 as SGHTA and CDR2 as FQGNSA. There are 15 residues in the CDR3. V trimming: 1 base; J trimming: 8 bases; junction bases outside the gene matches: 5. The CDR3 sequence: CASSLVASGSDEQFF. DNA for the CDR3: TGTGCCAGCAGCTTAGTGGCTAGCGGGAGCGATGAGCAGTTCTTC.